This T cell receptor beta chain was observed in a study of blood T cell repertoires in COVID-19. V lost 4 bases and J 5 bases, leaving 6 bases between the germline ends. This CDR3 contains 12 residues. The V gene's germline CDR1 is SGHKS and CDR2 YYEKEE (reference sequence). Authors' methods: Estimation of nucleated cell counts was performed using reference gene primer amplification. Assay used: immunoSEQ multiplex PCR; TCRdb lists only in-frame clones, some missing. From that table come the V and J calls and clone size; the DNA was used to work out D and trimming. The table includes around 300,000 clones, around 90% detected once.

Material for sequencing was peripheral blood. This chain joins TRBV5-5 and TRBJ2-2; D is unclear. This sequence was found in a man between 18 and 35 years old with active or convalescent COVID-19. This chain's CDR3 is CASSQVTGELFF. CDR3 coding DNA: TGTGCCAGCAGCCAGGTAACCGGGGAGCTGTTTTTT.